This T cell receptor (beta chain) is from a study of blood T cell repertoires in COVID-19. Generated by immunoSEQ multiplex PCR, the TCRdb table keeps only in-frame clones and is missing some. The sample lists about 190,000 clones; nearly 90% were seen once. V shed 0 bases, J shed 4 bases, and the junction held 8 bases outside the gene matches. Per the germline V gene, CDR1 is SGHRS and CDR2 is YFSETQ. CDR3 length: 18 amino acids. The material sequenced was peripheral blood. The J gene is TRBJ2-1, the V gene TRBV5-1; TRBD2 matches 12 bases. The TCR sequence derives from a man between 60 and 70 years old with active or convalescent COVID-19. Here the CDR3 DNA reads TGCGCCAGCAGCTTGGCCCGAACACTAGCGGGGGGTTACAATGAGCAGTTCTTC. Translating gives CASSLARTLAGGYNEQFF.